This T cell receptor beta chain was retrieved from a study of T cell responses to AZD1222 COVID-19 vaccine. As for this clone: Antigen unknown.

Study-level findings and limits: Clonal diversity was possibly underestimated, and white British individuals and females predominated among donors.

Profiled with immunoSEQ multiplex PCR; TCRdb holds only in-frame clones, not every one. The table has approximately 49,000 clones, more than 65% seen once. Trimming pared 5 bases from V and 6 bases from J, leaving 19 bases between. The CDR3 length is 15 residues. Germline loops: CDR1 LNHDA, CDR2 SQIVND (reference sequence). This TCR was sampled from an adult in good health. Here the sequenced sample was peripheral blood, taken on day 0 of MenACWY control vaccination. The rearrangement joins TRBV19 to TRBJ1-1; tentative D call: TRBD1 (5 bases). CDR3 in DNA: TGTGCCAGTAGTCCCGGGCAGGGAGTAGGGGCTGAAGCTTTCTTT. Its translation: CASSPGQGVGAEAFF. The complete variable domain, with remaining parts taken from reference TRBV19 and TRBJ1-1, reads DGGITQSPKYLFRKEGQNVTLSCEQNLNHDAMYWYRQDPGQGLRLIYYSQIVNDFQKGDIAEGYSVSREKKESFPLTVTSAQKNPTAFYLCASSPGQGVGAEAFFGQGTRLTVV.